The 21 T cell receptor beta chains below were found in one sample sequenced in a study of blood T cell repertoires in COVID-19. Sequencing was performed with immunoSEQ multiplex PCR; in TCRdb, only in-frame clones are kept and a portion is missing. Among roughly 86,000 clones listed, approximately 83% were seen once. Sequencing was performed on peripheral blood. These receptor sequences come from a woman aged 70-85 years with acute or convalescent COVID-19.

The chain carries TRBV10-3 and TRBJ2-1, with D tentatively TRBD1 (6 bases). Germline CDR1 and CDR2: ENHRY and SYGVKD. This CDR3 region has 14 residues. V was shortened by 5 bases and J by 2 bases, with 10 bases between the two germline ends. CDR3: CAISTGTTYNEQFF. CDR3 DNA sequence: TGTGCCATCAGTACCGGGACAACCTACAATGAGCAGTTCTTC.

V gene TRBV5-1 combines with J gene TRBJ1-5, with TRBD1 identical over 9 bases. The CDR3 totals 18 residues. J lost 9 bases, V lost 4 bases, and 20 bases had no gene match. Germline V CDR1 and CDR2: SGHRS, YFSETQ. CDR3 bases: TGCGCCAGCAGCCCCGGGACAGGGCCCTCCGGTTGGAAATCGCCCCAGCATTTT. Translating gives CASSPGTGPSGWKSPQHF.

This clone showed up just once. The DNA for the CDR3 is TGCGCCAGCAGCTTCGAGGGTGCTGGAAACACCATATATTTT. Protein: CASSFEGAGNTIYF. This chain joins TRBV5-1 and TRBJ1-3; D not certain. V was pared by 2 bases and J by 2 bases, with 8 bases between. This CDR3 is 14 amino acids long. The germline V gene has CDR1 SGHRS and CDR2 YFSETQ.

In DNA, the CDR3 is TGTGCCAGCAGCTTAGCGGGGGTCTACAATGAGCAGTTCTTC. It specifies CASSLAGVYNEQFF. The chain has TRBV11-3 and TRBJ2-1, with D perhaps TRBD2 (6 bases). CDR3 length: 14 amino acids. V dropped 1 base and J dropped 3 bases, with 7 bases sitting between them. The germline gives CDR1 SGHNT, CDR2 YENEEA.

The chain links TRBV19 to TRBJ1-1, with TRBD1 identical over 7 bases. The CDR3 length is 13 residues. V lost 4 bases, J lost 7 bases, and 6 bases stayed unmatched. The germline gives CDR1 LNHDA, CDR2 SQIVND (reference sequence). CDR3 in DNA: TGTGCCAGTAGTACCTCTGGGACAGTTGAAGCTTTCTTT. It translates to CASSTSGTVEAFF.

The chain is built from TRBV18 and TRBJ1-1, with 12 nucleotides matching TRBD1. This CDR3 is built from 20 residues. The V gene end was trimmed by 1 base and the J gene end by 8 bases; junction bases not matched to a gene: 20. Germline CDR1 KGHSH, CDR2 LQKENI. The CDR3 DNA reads TGTGCCAGCTCACCACGGATGGGTGTTGGGACAGGGGGCAACATGAGGGAAGCTTTCTTT. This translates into CASSPRMGVGTGGNMREAFF.

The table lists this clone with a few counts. The CDR3 here is CASSGYYEQYF. CDR3 nucleotide sequence: TGTGCCAGCAGTGGTTATTACGAGCAGTACTTC. This chain links TRBV25-1 with TRBJ2-7; D not resolved. Trimming pared 4 bases from V and 4 bases from J, leaving 5 bases between. Germline V gene lookup returns CDR1 MGHDK and CDR2 SYGVNS. CDR3 size: 11 residues.

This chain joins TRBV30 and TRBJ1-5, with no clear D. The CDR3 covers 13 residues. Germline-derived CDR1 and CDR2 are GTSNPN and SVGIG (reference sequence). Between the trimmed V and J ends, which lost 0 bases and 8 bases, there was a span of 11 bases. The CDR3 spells CAWSVHHEEPQHF. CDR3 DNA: TGTGCCTGGAGTGTACATCACGAGGAGCCCCAGCATTTT.

CDR3 residues: CASLRGGSSGNTIYF. CDR3 nucleotides: TGTGCCAGTCTTAGAGGGGGTAGCTCTGGAAACACCATATATTTT. The rearrangement uses TRBV28 and TRBJ1-3; a possible D gene is TRBD1 (6 bases). CDR1 and CDR2 from the germline V gene are MDHEN and SYDVKM. The CDR3 is 15 amino acids. Trimming left V 9 bases short and J 0 bases short, with 15 bases between.

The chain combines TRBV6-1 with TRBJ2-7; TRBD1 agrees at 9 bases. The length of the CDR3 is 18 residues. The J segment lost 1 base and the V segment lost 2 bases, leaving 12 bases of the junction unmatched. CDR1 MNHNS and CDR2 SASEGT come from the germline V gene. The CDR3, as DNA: TGTGCCAGCAGTGAATATGGAGACGGGGACAGGGCTTCCTACGAGCAGTACTTC. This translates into CASSEYGDGDRASYEQYF.

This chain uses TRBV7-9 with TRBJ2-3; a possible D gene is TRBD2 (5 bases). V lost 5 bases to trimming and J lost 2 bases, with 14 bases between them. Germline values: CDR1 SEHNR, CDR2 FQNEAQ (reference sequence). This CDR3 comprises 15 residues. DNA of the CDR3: TGTGCCAGCAGCCGGAGGAGCGACTTCACAGATACGCAGTATTTT. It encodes CASSRRSDFTDTQYF.

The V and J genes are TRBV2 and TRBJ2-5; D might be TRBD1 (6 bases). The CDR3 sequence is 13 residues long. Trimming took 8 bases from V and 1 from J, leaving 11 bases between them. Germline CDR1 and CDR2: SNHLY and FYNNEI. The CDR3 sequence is CASHRDIQETQYF. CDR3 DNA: TGTGCCAGCCACCGGGACATCCAAGAGACCCAGTACTTC.

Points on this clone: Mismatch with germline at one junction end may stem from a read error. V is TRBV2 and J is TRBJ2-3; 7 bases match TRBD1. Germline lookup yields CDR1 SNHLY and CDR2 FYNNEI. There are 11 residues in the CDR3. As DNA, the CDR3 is TGTGCCAGCACCTGGACAGGTACGCAGTATTTT. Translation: CASTWTGTQYF.

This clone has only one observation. DNA of the CDR3: TGTGCCAGCAGCCAAGCTATTGTAGTTACTGAAGCTTTCTTT. Residues: CASSQAIVVTEAFF. The genes are TRBV3-1 (or the pseudogene TRBV3-2) and TRBJ1-1, with unresolved D. With 1 base removed from V and 5 bases from J, the gap between germline ends came to 11 bases. This CDR3 is 14 amino acids long. Germline CDR1 reads LGHDT; CDR2 reads YNNKEL (reference sequence).

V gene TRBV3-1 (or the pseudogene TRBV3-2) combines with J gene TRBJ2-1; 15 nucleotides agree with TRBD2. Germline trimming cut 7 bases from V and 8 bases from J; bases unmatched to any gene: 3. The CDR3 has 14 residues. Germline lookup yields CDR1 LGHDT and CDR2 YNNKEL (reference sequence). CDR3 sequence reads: CASTGLAGGDEQFF. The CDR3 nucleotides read TGTGCCAGCACGGGACTAGCGGGGGGCGATGAGCAGTTCTTC.

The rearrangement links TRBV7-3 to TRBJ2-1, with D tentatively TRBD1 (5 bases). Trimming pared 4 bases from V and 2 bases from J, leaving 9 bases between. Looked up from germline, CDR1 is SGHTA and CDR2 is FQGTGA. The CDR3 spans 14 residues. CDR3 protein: CASSSEDTYNEQFF. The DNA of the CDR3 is TGTGCCAGCAGCTCAGAGGACACCTACAATGAGCAGTTCTTC.

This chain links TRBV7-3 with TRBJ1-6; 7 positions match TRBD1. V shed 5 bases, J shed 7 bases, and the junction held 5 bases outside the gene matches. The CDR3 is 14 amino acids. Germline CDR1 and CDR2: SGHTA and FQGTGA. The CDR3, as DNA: TGTGCCAGCAGCCTACAGGGGAGCAATTCACCCCTCCACTTT. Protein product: CASSLQGSNSPLHF.

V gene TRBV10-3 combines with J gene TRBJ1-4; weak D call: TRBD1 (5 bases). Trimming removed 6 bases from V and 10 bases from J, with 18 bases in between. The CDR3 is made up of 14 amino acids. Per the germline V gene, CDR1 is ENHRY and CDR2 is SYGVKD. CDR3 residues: CAIRPTGLGGKLFF. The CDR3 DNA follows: TGTGCCATCAGGCCAACAGGATTGGGGGGAAAACTGTTTTTT.

CDR3 bases: TGTGCCAAATACCCGGAGGGCACCCACTCTGGAAACACCATATATTTT. Its protein is CAKYPEGTHSGNTIYF. V gene TRBV9 combines with J gene TRBJ1-3; no clear D. Trimming took 9 bases from V and 0 from J, leaving 19 bases between them. The CDR3 length is 16 residues. The germline V gene has CDR1 SGDLS and CDR2 YYNGEE.

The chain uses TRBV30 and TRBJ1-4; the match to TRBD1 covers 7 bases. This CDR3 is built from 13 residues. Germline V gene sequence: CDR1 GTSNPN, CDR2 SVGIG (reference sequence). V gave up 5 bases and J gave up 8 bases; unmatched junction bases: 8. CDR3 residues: CAWEGANDEKLFF. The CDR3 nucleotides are TGTGCCTGGGAGGGGGCGAACGACGAAAAACTGTTTTTT. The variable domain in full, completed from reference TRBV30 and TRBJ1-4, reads SQTIHQWPATLVQPVGSPLSLECTVEGTSNPNLYWYRQAAGRGLQLLFYSVGIGQISSEVPQNLSASRPQDRQFILSSKKLLLSDSGFYLCAWEGANDEKLFFGSGTQLSVL.

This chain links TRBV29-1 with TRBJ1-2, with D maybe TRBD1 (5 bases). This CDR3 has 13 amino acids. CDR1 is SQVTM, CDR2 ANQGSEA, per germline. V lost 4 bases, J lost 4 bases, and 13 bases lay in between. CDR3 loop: CSVVGGGGYGYTF. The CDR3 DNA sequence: TGCAGCGTTGTAGGCGGGGGAGGCTATGGCTACACCTTC.